Listed below are T cell receptor beta chains from one sample, sequenced in a study of blood T cell repertoires in COVID-19. The table came from immunoSEQ multiplex PCR; TCRdb's copy has only in-frame clones and leaves some out. The sample has around 100,000 clones, 85% seen once. The material sequenced was peripheral blood. Every receptor here comes from a woman in her seventies with active or convalescent COVID-19. CDR3s include the opening cysteine and the closing phenylalanine or tryptophan. The order of the fields is D gene, V gene, clone size, J gene, CDR3 protein, CDR3 DNA. The D gene is left open where the match is weak. Expanded clones get a size class; other rows say once, few or many, or leave the size out.

NA	TRBV18	NA	TRBJ1-4	CASSPGVLAGNEKLFF	TGTGCCAGCTCACCGGGCGTACTAGCTGGTAATGAAAAACTGTTTTTT
NA	TRBV5-1	NA	TRBJ2-5	CASSPHSRDQETQYF	TGCGCCAGCAGCCCGCATTCCAGGGACCAAGAGACCCAGTACTTC
TRBD2	TRBV4-3	NA	TRBJ2-3	CASSLTSGADTQYF	TGCGCCAGCAGCTTAACTAGCGGCGCCGATACGCAGTATTTT
NA	TRBV24-1	once	TRBJ2-3	CATSLGQARDTQYF	TGTGCCACCAGTCTGGGACAAGCCCGAGATACGCAGTATTTT
TRBD1	TRBV29-1	NA	TRBJ1-1	CSVEGQGDTEAFF	TGCAGCGTTGAGGGACAGGGGGACACTGAAGCTTTCTTT
NA	TRBV7-9	NA	TRBJ1-4	CASSPQGSANEKLFF	TGTGCCAGCAGCCCACAGGGATCGGCTAATGAAAAACTGTTTTTT
NA	TRBV18	NA	TRBJ1-1	CASSPPSSNTEAFF	TGTGCCAGCTCACCACCTTCTAGTAACACTGAAGCTTTCTTT
TRBD1	TRBV18	NA	TRBJ2-7	CASSLGGQGFYEQYF	TGTGCCAGCTCACTAGGGGGACAGGGATTCTACGAGCAGTACTTC
TRBD1	TRBV29-1	NA	TRBJ1-1	CSVLTGRTEAFF	TGCAGCGTTTTGACAGGGCGCACTGAAGCTTTCTTT
TRBD2	TRBV7-9	NA	TRBJ2-1	CASSSGDQYNEQFF	TGTGCCAGCTCTAGCGGGGACCAATACAATGAGCAGTTCTTC
TRBD2	TRBV2	NA	TRBJ2-3	CASRSAGTSGRGRTDTQYF	TGTGCCAGCAGATCAGCCGGGACTAGCGGGAGAGGGCGGACAGATACGCAGTATTTT
TRBD1	TRBV5-3	NA	TRBJ2-2	CARSSQGDTSTGELFF	TGTGCCAGAAGCTCACAGGGGGACACTTCCACCGGGGAGCTGTTTTTT
TRBD1	TRBV24-1	NA	TRBJ1-5	CATSEGTGYNQPQHF	TGTGCCACCAGTGAAGGGACAGGGTACAATCAGCCCCAGCATTTT
TRBD1	TRBV4-3	NA	TRBJ2-3	CASSQEQGASVRSDTQYF	TGCGCCAGCAGCCAAGAGCAGGGGGCGAGTGTTAGGTCAGATACGCAGTATTTT
NA	TRBV28	NA	TRBJ2-5	CASTRPTSIETQYF	TGTGCCAGCACCAGGCCTACTTCGATAGAGACCCAGTACTTC
NA	TRBV10-3	NA	TRBJ1-1	CAINGVGTEAFF	TGTGCCATCAACGGGGTTGGGACTGAAGCTTTCTTT